The rows below give T cell receptor beta chains drawn from one sample of a study of blood T cell repertoires in COVID-19. The data were produced by immunoSEQ multiplex PCR, yet TCRdb's version contains in-frame clones alone and is incomplete. The table includes about 190,000 clones, about nine tenths detected once. Sequencing input: peripheral blood. These receptors were collected from a man aged 40-55 years with acute or convalescent COVID-19. Each CDR3 is given with its conserved first and last residue. A D gene is named only where the DNA matches it firmly. Clone size is stated in some rows and not others, as once, few, many or a class when expanded.

d_call,clone_size,j_call,v_call,cdr3_aa,cdr3_nt
.,.,TRBJ1-2,TRBV6-5,CATRGVAIPYGYTF,TGTGCCACCCGGGGTGTGGCGATCCCCTATGGCTACACCTTC
.,once,TRBJ1-2,TRBV30,CACTLVGDYGYTF,TGTGCCTGTACCCTCGTAGGAGACTATGGCTACACCTTC
.,once,TRBJ1-3,TRBV30,CAWTPVDSYTIYF,TGTGCCTGGACCCCCGTCGACAGTTACACCATATATTTT
.,.,TRBJ1-2,TRBV7-8,CASSPRTAKLYGYTF,TGTGCCAGCAGCCCTAGGACAGCGAAACTCTATGGCTACACCTTC
.,.,TRBJ1-2,TRBV6-1,CASSERQRYGYTF,TGTGCCAGCAGTGAACGACAGCGCTATGGCTACACCTTC
.,.,TRBJ1-1,TRBV6-4,CATRMRATTEAFF,TGTGCCACCAGAATGAGGGCGACCACTGAAGCTTTCTTT
.,.,TRBJ2-2,TRBV18,CASSPLQGRNGELFF,TGTGCCAGCTCACCATTACAGGGCCGGAACGGGGAGCTGTTTTTT
TRBD2,.,TRBJ2-7,TRBV7-8,CASSPELAGGLFEQYF,TGTGCCAGCAGCCCAGAATTAGCGGGGGGGCTATTCGAGCAGTACTTC
.,.,TRBJ1-1,TRBV24-1,CATSADRQTEAFF,TGTGCCACCAGTGCCGATCGACAGACTGAAGCTTTCTTT
.,.,TRBJ1-2,TRBV7-6,CASSLDAGEGYTF,TGTGCCAGCAGCTTAGATGCAGGGGAAGGCTACACCTTC
TRBD2,.,TRBJ2-1,TRBV4-1,CASSQDSANLAGHYNEQFF,TGCGCCAGCAGCCAAGATTCCGCAAACTTAGCGGGGCACTACAATGAGCAGTTCTTC
.,.,TRBJ1-2,TRBV28,CASGDGYTF,TGTGCCAGCGGAGACGGCTACACCTTC